This is a list of T cell receptor beta chains from one sample in a study of blood T cell repertoires in COVID-19. Clones were read by immunoSEQ multiplex PCR, and TCRdb kept only the in-frame ones, dropping some. The sample has about 120,000 clones, roughly 83% seen once. Material for sequencing was peripheral blood. All receptors derive from a man younger than 45 with acute or convalescent COVID-19. CDR3s include the opening cysteine and the closing phenylalanine or tryptophan. Fields, in order: D gene, J gene, V gene, clone size, CDR3 DNA, CDR3 protein. The D gene is left open where the match is weak. Size is stated for part of the rows, as once, few or many counts, or as a class when the clone is expanded.

d_call: TRBD1
j_call: TRBJ2-3
v_call: TRBV27
clone_size: NA
cdr3_nt: TGTGCCAGCAAGATGACAGGGGGCACAGATACGCAGTATTTT
cdr3_aa: CASKMTGGTDTQYF

d_call: TRBD2
j_call: TRBJ2-3
v_call: TRBV2
clone_size: NA
cdr3_nt: TGTGCCAGCAGTCTACTAGCGGGGGCGGATACGCAGTATTTT
cdr3_aa: CASSLLAGADTQYF

d_call: NA
j_call: TRBJ1-2
v_call: TRBV7-2
clone_size: NA
cdr3_nt: TGTGCCAGCAGCTTAATCGGGGGGTCTAACTATGGCTACACCTTC
cdr3_aa: CASSLIGGSNYGYTF

d_call: NA
j_call: TRBJ1-2
v_call: TRBV5-8
clone_size: NA
cdr3_nt: TGTGCCAGCAGCTCTAGGACAGACTATGGCTACACCTTC
cdr3_aa: CASSSRTDYGYTF

d_call: TRBD1
j_call: TRBJ1-4
v_call: TRBV2
clone_size: NA
cdr3_nt: TGTGCCAGCAGCCCTGGACAGGGGGCTAATGAAAAACTGTTTTTT
cdr3_aa: CASSPGQGANEKLFF

d_call: TRBD2
j_call: TRBJ2-1
v_call: TRBV2
clone_size: NA
cdr3_nt: TGTGCCAGCAGTGACCTGGGGACTAGCGGGGGACGCGCCTACAATGAGCAGTTCTTC
cdr3_aa: CASSDLGTSGGRAYNEQFF

d_call: NA
j_call: TRBJ2-1
v_call: TRBV11-2
clone_size: NA
cdr3_nt: TGTGCCAGCAGCGTCGAGGAGAGGAATGAGCAGTTCTTC
cdr3_aa: CASSVEERNEQFF

d_call: TRBD2
j_call: TRBJ2-7
v_call: TRBV3-1/TRBV3-2
clone_size: NA
cdr3_nt: TGTGCCAGCAGCCAAGAAAGCGGGGGTTTGTTCCACGAGCAGTACTTC
cdr3_aa: CASSQESGGLFHEQYF

d_call: NA
j_call: TRBJ2-5
v_call: TRBV21-1
clone_size: NA
cdr3_nt: TGTGCCAGCAGCAAAAGTTTGCGGCAGCCCCAAGAGACCCAGTACTTC
cdr3_aa: CASSKSLRQPQETQYF

d_call: NA
j_call: TRBJ2-7
v_call: TRBV7-2
clone_size: few
cdr3_nt: TGTGCCAGCAGTCCCTTGTGGGGGCGCGAGCAGTACTTC
cdr3_aa: CASSPLWGREQYF